This entry concerns a single T cell receptor (beta chain). Antigen unknown. The data belong to a study of post-analysis software for immune sequencing data. Broader study findings: Roughly five TRBV segments appeared more often in patients than in controls, and TRBV5-6, TRBV5-1 and TRBV20-1 were among these. Normalized Chao1 diversity was significantly reduced in patients versus controls.

The CDR3 totals 14 residues. V shed 6 bases and J shed 8 bases, with 14 bases lying between them. Sequencing libraries made from TCR beta cDNA carried unique molecular identifiers. Approximately 500,000 cDNA molecules were obtained per 1 to 10 million input T cells. TCRdb used MiXCR to reprocess the PCR reads, holding one entry per CDR3 protein. This sample has roughly 620,000 distinct CDR3 sequences; roughly 40% occur once, and the top ten carry roughly 1.7%. The source material was blood. This receptor was obtained from a girl between 10 and 17 years old with multiple sclerosis. The J gene is TRBJ1-6, the V gene TRBV12-3 or TRBV12-4, with unresolved D. The CDR3 DNA follows: TGTGCCAGCAGCGAAAGTGGACTACATTCACCCCTCCACTTT. This encodes CASSESGLHSPLHF.